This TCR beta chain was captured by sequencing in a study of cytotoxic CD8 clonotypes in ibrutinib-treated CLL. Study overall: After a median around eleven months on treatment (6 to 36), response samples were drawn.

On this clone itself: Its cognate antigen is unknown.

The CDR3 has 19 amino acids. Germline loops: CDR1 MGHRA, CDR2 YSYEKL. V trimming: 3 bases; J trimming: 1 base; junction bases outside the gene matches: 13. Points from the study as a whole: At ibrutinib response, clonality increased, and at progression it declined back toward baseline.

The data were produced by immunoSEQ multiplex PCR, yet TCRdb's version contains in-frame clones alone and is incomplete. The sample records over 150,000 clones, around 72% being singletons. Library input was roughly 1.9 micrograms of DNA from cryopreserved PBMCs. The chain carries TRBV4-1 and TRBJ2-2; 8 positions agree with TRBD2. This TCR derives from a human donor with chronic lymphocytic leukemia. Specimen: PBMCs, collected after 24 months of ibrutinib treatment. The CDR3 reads CASSHANPAGLGNTGELFF. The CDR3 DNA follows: TGCGCCAGCAGCCACGCCAACCCTGCGGGACTAGGGAACACCGGGGAGCTGTTTTTT.